This T cell receptor beta chain derives from a study of identical twins. Findings and caveats of the study: Excess sharing by twins proved weaker in beta out-of-frame sequences. Beta clonotypes that were abundant in cord blood contained fewer insertions, a pattern absent from memory repertoires. Researchers reported excess low generation probability among twin-shared out-of-frame alpha sequences.

About this clonotype itself: The antigen is not known.

Germline values: CDR1 MNHEY, CDR2 SMNVEV (reference sequence). The V segment lost 4 bases and the J segment 6 bases; nucleotides outside the gene matches: 10. This CDR3 has 17 residues. TCRdb redid the calling of the 5' RACE reads with MiXCR, one entry per CDR3 protein. The sample includes around 480,000 distinct CDR3 sequences, roughly an eighth of them seen just once. These data were likewise used in another study, on yellow fever vaccine responses in identical twins. Per that paper: It has been reported that, in twins, the vaccine T cell response seemed partly convergent and partly personalized.

V gene TRBV27 combines with J gene TRBJ2-1; 12 bases are a match to TRBD2. Sequenced: CD4+ T cells sorted from blood. This clonotype was obtained from a young woman in good health. The CDR3 DNA reads as TGTGCCAGCAGTTCCCGACTAGCGGGAGATGGGTCCAATGAGCAGTTCTTC. It translates to CASSSRLAGDGSNEQFF.